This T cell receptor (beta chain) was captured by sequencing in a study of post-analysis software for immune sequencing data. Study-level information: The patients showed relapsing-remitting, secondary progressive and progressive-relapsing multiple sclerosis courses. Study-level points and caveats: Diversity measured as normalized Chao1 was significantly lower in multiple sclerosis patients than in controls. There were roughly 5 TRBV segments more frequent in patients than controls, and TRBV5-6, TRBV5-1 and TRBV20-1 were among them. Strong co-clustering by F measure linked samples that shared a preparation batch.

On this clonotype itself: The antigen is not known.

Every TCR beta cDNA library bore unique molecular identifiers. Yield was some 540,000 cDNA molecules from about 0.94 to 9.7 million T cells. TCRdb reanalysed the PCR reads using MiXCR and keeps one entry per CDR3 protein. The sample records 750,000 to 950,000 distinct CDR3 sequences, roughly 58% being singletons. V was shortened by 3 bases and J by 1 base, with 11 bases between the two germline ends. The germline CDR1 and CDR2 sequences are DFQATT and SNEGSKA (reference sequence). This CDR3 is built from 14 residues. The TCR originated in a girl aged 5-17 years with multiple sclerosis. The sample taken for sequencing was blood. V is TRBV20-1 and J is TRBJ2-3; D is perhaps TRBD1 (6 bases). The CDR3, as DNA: TGCAGTGCTAGCATGGACAGCGGCACAGATACGCAGTATTTT. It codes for CSASMDSGTDTQYF.